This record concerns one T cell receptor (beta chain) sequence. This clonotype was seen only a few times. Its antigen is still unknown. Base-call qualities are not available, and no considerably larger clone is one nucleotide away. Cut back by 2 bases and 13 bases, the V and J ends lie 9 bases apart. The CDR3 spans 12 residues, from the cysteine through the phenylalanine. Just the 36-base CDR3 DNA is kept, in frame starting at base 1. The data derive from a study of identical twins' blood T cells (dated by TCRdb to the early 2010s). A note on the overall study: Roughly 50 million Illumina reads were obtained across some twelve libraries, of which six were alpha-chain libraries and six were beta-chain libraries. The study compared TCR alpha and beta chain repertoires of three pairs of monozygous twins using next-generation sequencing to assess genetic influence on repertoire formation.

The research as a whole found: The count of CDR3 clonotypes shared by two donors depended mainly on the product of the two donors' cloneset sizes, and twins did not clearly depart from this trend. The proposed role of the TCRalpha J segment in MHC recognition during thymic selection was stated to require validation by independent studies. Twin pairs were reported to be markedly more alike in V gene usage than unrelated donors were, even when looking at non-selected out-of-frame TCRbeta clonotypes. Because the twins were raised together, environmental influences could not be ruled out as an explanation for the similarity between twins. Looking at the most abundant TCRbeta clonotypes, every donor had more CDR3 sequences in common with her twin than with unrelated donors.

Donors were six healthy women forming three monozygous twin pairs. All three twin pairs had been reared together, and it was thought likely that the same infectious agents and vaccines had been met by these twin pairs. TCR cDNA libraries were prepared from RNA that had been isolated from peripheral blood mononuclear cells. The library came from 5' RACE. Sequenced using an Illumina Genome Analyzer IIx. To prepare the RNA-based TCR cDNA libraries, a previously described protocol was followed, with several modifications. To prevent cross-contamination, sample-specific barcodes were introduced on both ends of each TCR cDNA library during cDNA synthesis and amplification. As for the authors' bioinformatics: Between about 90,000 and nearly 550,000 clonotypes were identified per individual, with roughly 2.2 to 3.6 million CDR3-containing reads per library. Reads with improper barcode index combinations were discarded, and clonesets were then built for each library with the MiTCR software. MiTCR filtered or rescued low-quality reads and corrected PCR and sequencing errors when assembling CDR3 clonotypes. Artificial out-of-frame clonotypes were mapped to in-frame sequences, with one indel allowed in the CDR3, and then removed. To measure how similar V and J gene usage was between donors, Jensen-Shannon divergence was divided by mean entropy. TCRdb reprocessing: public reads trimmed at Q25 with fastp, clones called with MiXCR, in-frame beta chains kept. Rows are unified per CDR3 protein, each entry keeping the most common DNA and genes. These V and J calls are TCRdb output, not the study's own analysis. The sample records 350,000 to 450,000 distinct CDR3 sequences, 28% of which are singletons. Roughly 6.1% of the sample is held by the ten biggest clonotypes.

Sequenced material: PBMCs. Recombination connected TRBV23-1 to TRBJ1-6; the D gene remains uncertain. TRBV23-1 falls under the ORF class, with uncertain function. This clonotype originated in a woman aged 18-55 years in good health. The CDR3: CASSQSQNPLHF. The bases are TGCGCCAGCAGTCAAAGCCAGAACCCCCTCCACTTT.